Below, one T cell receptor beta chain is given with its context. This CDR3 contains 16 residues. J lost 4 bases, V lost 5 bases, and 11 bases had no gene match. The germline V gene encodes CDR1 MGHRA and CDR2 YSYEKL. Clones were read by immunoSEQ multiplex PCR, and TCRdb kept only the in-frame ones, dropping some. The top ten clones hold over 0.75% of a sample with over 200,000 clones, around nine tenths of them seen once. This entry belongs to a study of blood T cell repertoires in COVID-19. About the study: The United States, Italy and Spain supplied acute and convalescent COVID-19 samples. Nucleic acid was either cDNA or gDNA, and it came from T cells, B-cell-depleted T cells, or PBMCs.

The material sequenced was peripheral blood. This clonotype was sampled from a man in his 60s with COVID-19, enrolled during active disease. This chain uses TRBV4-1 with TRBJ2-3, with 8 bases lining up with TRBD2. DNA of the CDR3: TGCGCCAGCAGCTCCACAATCGGGGGGGTCCCAGATACGCAGTATTTT. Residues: CASSSTIGGVPDTQYF.